The entry that follows covers one TCR beta chain sequence. Which antigen it targets is not known. Base qualities are missing; no much larger clone stands one base away. The donors were healthy, HIV-negative adults who had no recently reported acute infections or vaccinations. Every donor was a Caucasian adult residing in Nashville, Tennessee, USA. CD4+ T cells were enriched through magnetic negative selection, after which naive cells were positively selected on CD45RA and the remaining negative fraction served as the memory subset. Blood was obtained by leukapheresis, after which PBMCs were separated by Ficoll-Histopaque density gradient centrifugation and cryopreserved in liquid nitrogen vapor phase. Purity and quantity of every magnetically sorted T cell population were checked by analytical flow cytometry. Each sorted fraction had its genomic DNA isolated and then quantified by UV absorbance on a Nanodrop 2000c.

CDR1 and CDR2, per the germline V gene, are SGHDN and FVKESK. The CDR3 runs 15 residues from the cysteine to the phenylalanine. Of all the DNA, just the CDR3 is kept, 45 bases in frame from base 1. Trimming at the junction amounts to 4 bases on V and 4 bases on J, and the germline ends lie 16 bases apart. The sample is drawn from a study of shared clonotypes between healthy human individuals (dated by TCRdb to the early 2020s). With respect to the entire study: A couple of women and three men aged 18 to 49 years were included in the cohort. The study deeply sequenced blood TCR repertoires of about 5 healthy adults to estimate repertoire size and the extent of clonotype sharing between individuals. To increase sequencing depth and limit assay-specific biases, TCR repertoire library preparation and sequencing were carried out by different laboratories using diverse techniques. For each donor, three plates each were used for CD4 naive and CD4 memory, two plates were used for CD8 naive, and one plate was used for CD8 memory. Per donor, leukapheresis produced somewhere between about 0.9 and 10 billion PBMCs. What the research found in general, with its limitations: When several donors were compared, the shared fraction of clonotypes was about 5.5% for naive CD4, about 4% for naive CD8, 2% to 2.5% for memory CD4, and less than 0.45% for memory CD8. Only blood was sampled, and tissue TCR repertoires likely differ from those in blood. Larger estimated clonotype richness was generally found for naive subsets than for memory subsets. The genetic and exposure-history diversity represented was limited by the small number of donors. Based on pairwise subsampling, the degree of clonotype sharing among donors was expected to be affected by sequencing depth. Higher generation probabilities were observed for clonotypes shared by all four sorted-subset donors than for non-shared clonotypes. Incomplete sequencing was indicated by rarefaction of sorted-subset datasets, despite the large sequencing depth.

Using the deep immunoSEQ assay, TCR CDR3 regions were amplified from genomic DNA by multiplex PCR. Genomic DNA extracted from each cell subset was distributed evenly over all wells of several immunoSEQ 96-well plates, and each plate served as one replicate. For sorted subsets, approximately 200 ng of genomic DNA, equivalent to around 31,000 T cell genomes, went into each replicate PCR. The purified libraries were quantified using a Qubit 3.0 fluorometer, sized with a Bioanalyzer 2100, and then quantified again using the KAPA Library Quantification kit. A separate single-read 150-cycle Illumina NextSeq 550 flow cell was used to sequence each immunoSEQ 96-well plate. In the original analysis: Because the immunoSEQ output included only junctional sequences and no quality scores, the filtering could not be the same as the filtering used for full-length reads. Sequences were annotated with PyIR, a Python wrapper for IgBLAST v1.9, using IMGT germline references to assign V/J genes and CDR3. Reads were removed for weak V/J assignments (E-value above 1e-6), missing CDR3, stop codons, out-of-frame junctions, or ambiguous translated residues. A V3J clonotype was defined by an identical inferred V gene, J gene, and CDR3 amino acid sequence. Percentage overlap between repertoires was computed as shared unique clonotypes divided by the size of the smaller repertoire. Repertoire richness was assessed with RTK rarefaction, the Chao1 estimator, and Recon v2.1 estimates of unobserved clonotypes. OLGA was used to compute generation probabilities for all TCRbeta clonotypes that the gDNA method yielded from four donors. The table comes from immuneACCESS by way of TCRdb, which keeps in-frame sequences with V and J called. Part of the clones is missing from these tables; in studies checked, under half for an unresolved V gene and the rest for unknown reasons. V, J and clone size are those of that table, while D and trimming were read from the DNA. The sample table contains roughly 2,500,000 clones; only one count was recorded for 93% of them. The ten largest clones take up about 0.38% of the sample.

This sequence was found in a man aged 18 to 29 in good health. Some clones in this sample may be carry-over from other donors' samples. The chain is made from TRBV14 and TRBJ1-1; D gene: possibly TRBD1, on 6 matching bases. Material for sequencing was naive CD4+ T cells from PBMCs. The sample's cell subset or site label is to be understood as: CD45RA+ positively selected. The base sequence is TGTGCCAGCAGCCCGAGCTGGGTCAGGGGCACTGAAGCTTTCTTT. Its product reads: CASSPSWVRGTEAFF.